This T cell receptor beta chain was identified during a study of response to subunit inactivated influenza vaccine. Whole-study results and caveats: It was the authors' suggestion that each seasonal influenza vaccination recruits few new T cells.

Of note for this clonotype: Its antigen is currently unknown.

There are 13 residues in the CDR3. The V and J ends lost 7 bases and 0 bases respectively, with 7 bases between them. The germline CDR1 and CDR2 sequences are MNHNY and SVGAGI (reference sequence). TCRdb itself ran the RT-PCR reads through MiXCR, one entry per CDR3 protein. Of hundreds of thousands of distinct CDR3 sequences in the sample, approximately 10% were seen once. The V gene is TRBV6-6, the J gene TRBJ2-1; D remains unclear. The clonotype was recovered from a man aged 50-60 years who received an inactivated influenza vaccine. The specimen was PBMCs from blood, collected on the day of vaccination. The CDR3 DNA reads TGTGCCAGCAACCGGAACTCCTACAATGAGCAGTTCTTC. Amino acid sequence: CASNRNSYNEQFF.